The 14 T cell receptor beta chains given below trace back to one sample, sequenced in a study of T cell changes during pregnancy in multiple sclerosis. Profiled with immunoSEQ multiplex PCR; TCRdb holds only in-frame clones, not every one. The sample contains about 130,000 clones, 96% of which appear only once. The sequencing here drew on peripheral blood, taken after pregnancy. The receptors come from a female donor with multiple sclerosis, enrolled in a pregnancy study.

This clone was recorded once. The chain recombines TRBV4-3 with TRBJ2-1; no clear D gene. Between the trimmed V and J ends, which lost 4 bases and 9 bases, there was a span of 7 bases. The CDR3 spans 11 residues. Germline V gene data show CDR1 as LGHNA and CDR2 as YSLEER. The CDR3 nucleotides read TGCGCCAGCAGCCGACAAGGTGAGCAGTTCTTC. Protein: CASSRQGEQFF.

The J gene is TRBJ2-7, the V gene TRBV6-5; weak D call: TRBD1 (6 bases). The germline V gene encodes CDR1 MNHEY and CDR2 SVGAGI. Trimming cost V 6 bases and J 6 bases, with 18 bases left between them. The CDR3 loop spans 14 amino acids. This CDR3 reads CASRGHVWPAEQYF. CDR3 nucleotides: TGTGCCAGCAGGGGACACGTCTGGCCTGCCGAGCAGTACTTC.

V gene TRBV19 combines with J gene TRBJ2-1; TRBD1 matches at 9 bases. The CDR3 runs 14 residues. Looked up from germline, CDR1 is LNHDA and CDR2 is SQIVND (reference sequence). J was trimmed by 5 bases and V by 7 bases; bases with no gene match: 6. CDR3 in amino acids: CASKPGQGHNEQFF. In nucleotides, the CDR3 is TGTGCCAGTAAACCGGGACAGGGCCACAATGAGCAGTTCTTC.

This rearrangement joins TRBV27 to TRBJ1-5, with 7 bases fitting TRBD1. V trimming: 5 bases; J trimming: 1 base; junction bases outside the gene matches: 11. The CDR3 has 17 amino acids. The germline V gene encodes CDR1 MNHEY and CDR2 SMNVEV (reference sequence). CDR3 bases: TGTGCCAGCAGTCCCATGACAGGGACGGGGAGCAATCAGCCCCAGCATTTT. This sequence encodes CASSPMTGTGSNQPQHF.

The gene calls are TRBV29-1 and TRBJ2-1; 9 positions agree with TRBD2. The CDR3 sequence is 13 residues long. Germline V gene sequence: CDR1 SQVTM, CDR2 ANQGSEA. The trim removed 4 bases at V and 8 bases at J, leaving 6 bases unmatched. The CDR3 DNA is TGCAGCGTTGTGCGCGGGAGGGTCGATGAGCAGTTCTTC. This encodes CSVVRGRVDEQFF.

The chain combines TRBV6-1 with TRBJ2-3; D is ambiguous. Trimming removed 5 bases from V and 5 bases from J, with 8 bases in between. Germline CDR1 reads MNHNS; CDR2 reads SASEGT. The CDR3 is made up of 12 amino acids. Here the CDR3 reads CASSPREDTQYF. Written as DNA, the CDR3 is TGTGCCAGCAGTCCAAGAGAAGATACGCAGTATTTT.

CDR3 in amino acids: CASSERGTGYYEQYF. In nucleotides, the CDR3 is TGTGCCAGCAGTGAACGCGGGACCGGCTACTACGAGCAGTACTTC. J is TRBJ2-7 and V is TRBV2; tentative D call: TRBD2 (6 bases). Germline V lookup: CDR1 SNHLY, CDR2 FYNNEI. V was pared by 2 bases and J by 3 bases, with 14 bases between. The CDR3 covers 15 residues.

CDR3 nucleotides: TGTGCCAGCAGTTTTACTCCCCTTACTGAAGCTTTCTTT. Encoded protein: CASSFTPLTEAFF. The V and J genes are TRBV28 and TRBJ1-1; D is unclear. The CDR3 has 13 residues. Per germline, CDR1 MDHEN and CDR2 SYDVKM. Trimming cost V 3 bases and J 5 bases, with 10 bases left between them.

The CDR3 loop reads CASSPSGYSYNEQFF. DNA for the CDR3: TGTGCCAGTAGTCCGAGCGGGTACTCCTACAATGAGCAGTTCTTC. The chain joins TRBV19 to TRBJ2-1; weak D call: TRBD2 (6 bases). Trimming stripped 5 bases from V and 0 bases from J, with 11 bases between. The CDR3 totals 15 residues. Germline V CDR1 and CDR2: LNHDA, SQIVND (reference sequence).

V usage is TRBV2 and J usage is TRBJ2-7; TRBD1 matches 7 bases. The germline V gene encodes CDR1 SNHLY and CDR2 FYNNEI. Trimming took 3 bases from V and 4 from J; bases not matched to a gene: 18. This CDR3 spans 18 amino acids. CDR3 sequence: CASSEGLRPRTGVYEQYF. The CDR3 DNA reads TGTGCCAGCAGTGAGGGGTTACGGCCCCGAACAGGGGTTTACGAGCAGTACTTC.

The chain employs TRBV30 and TRBJ2-7; tentatively, D is TRBD2 (6 bases). The V and J ends lost 3 bases and 3 bases respectively, with 9 bases between them. Per the germline V gene, CDR1 is GTSNPN and CDR2 is SVGIG (reference sequence). The CDR3 consists of 12 residues. The CDR3 nucleotides read TGTGCCTGGAGGGCGGGGAACTACGAGCAGTACTTC. Its protein product is CAWRAGNYEQYF.

DNA for the CDR3: TGCGCCAGCAGCCAAGATTACACGGGGTACAATGAGCAGTTCTTC. Protein sequence: CASSQDYTGYNEQFF. This chain links TRBV4-3 with TRBJ2-1; D might be TRBD2 (5 bases). The CDR3 runs 15 residues. Germline values: CDR1 LGHNA, CDR2 YSLEER. The ends were cut back, 0 bases at V and 4 bases at J, with 10 bases in the middle.

The chain recombines TRBV11-2 with TRBJ1-2; D may be TRBD1 (5 bases). Trimming shortened V by 6 bases and J by 2 bases, and 13 bases separated the two germline ends. CDR1 SGHAT and CDR2 FQNNGV come from the germline V gene. The CDR3 sequence is 14 residues long. Here the CDR3 DNA reads TGTGCCAGCAGTCTCTGGGGGGGGAACTATGGCTACACCTTC. Translating it yields CASSLWGGNYGYTF.

The V and J genes are TRBV19 and TRBJ1-5, with 10 bases lining up with TRBD1. The germline V gene encodes CDR1 LNHDA and CDR2 SQIVND (reference sequence). Germline trimming cut 6 bases from V and 2 bases from J; bases unmatched to any gene: 16. CDR3 length equals 19 residues. The CDR3 DNA sequence: TGTGCCAGTAGCCCCACGAGACAGGGGGCCCCGTCGGGCAATCAGCCCCAGCATTTT. Encoded protein: CASSPTRQGAPSGNQPQHF.